The 24 T cell receptor beta chains presented below share a single source sample, sequenced in a study of CD8 T cells in Susac syndrome. An input of about 0.5 to 1 ug of RNA was subjected to reverse transcription using random hexamers. TCRdb re-derived calls from the immunoSEQ multiplex PCR reads in MiXCR, one entry per CDR3 protein. The table has approximately 190,000 distinct CDR3 sequences, approximately 94% seen once. The specimen sequenced was CD4+ T cells from PBMCs. The receptors come from a human donor with Susac syndrome.

The chain combines TRBV4-3 with TRBJ2-1; a possible D gene is TRBD2 (7 bases). The V gene's germline CDR1 is LGHNA and CDR2 YSLEER. V shed 1 base and J shed 4 bases, with 17 bases lying between them. This CDR3 is 17 amino acids long. For the CDR3, the DNA is TGCGCCAGCAGCCAAGCCTTAGGGGGGGTGGGATACAATGAGCAGTTCTTC. Translation: CASSQALGGVGYNEQFF.

The rearrangement links TRBV9 to TRBJ2-3; the match to TRBD2 covers 11 bases. CDR3 length: 17 residues. Trimming removed 2 bases from V and 0 bases from J; junction bases left unmatched: 5. Germline assignment: CDR1 SGDLS and CDR2 YYNGEE. CDR3 sequence: CASSVGLAGGSTDTQYF. The CDR3 region has the DNA TGTGCCAGCAGCGTGGGGCTAGCGGGGGGCAGCACAGATACGCAGTATTTT.

The gene calls are TRBV7-8 and TRBJ1-5, with unresolved D. The germline V and J ends were trimmed by 0 bases and 2 bases, with 14 bases remaining between them. Germline CDR1 and CDR2: SGHVS and FQNEAQ. The CDR3 is made up of 17 amino acids. The DNA for the CDR3 is TGTGCCAGCAGCTTAGCGTTTGAGAGACGGGGCAATCAGCCCCAGCATTTT. Translating gives CASSLAFERRGNQPQHF.

V and J are TRBV18 and TRBJ1-2; D unclear. The germline V gene encodes CDR1 KGHSH and CDR2 LQKENI. The CDR3 is made up of 12 amino acids. Between the trimmed V and J ends, which lost 1 base and 6 bases, there was a span of 6 bases. The CDR3 sequence is CASSPQTDGYTF. The DNA for the CDR3 is TGTGCCAGCTCACCACAAACGGATGGCTACACCTTC.

The chain links TRBV5-1 to TRBJ1-2; no reliable D call. CDR3 length: 12 residues. Germline V lookup: CDR1 SGHRS, CDR2 YFSETQ. Trimming shortened V by 5 bases and J by 2 bases, and 7 bases separated the two germline ends. The CDR3 region has the DNA TGCGCCAGCAGTGACACCAACTATGGCTACACCTTC. Translated, it gives CASSDTNYGYTF.

The CDR3 DNA follows: TGTGCCAGCAGTTTTTCCGGGGCCGGGGAGCTGTTTTTT. Translating gives CASSFSGAGELFF. This chain connects TRBV12-3 or TRBV12-4 to TRBJ2-2; possibly TRBD2 for D (5 bases). Trimming took 3 bases from V and 6 from J, leaving 8 bases between them. This CDR3 is built from 13 residues.

The chain combines TRBV19 with TRBJ2-7; 11 nucleotides match TRBD1. This CDR3 has 14 amino acids. Unmatched junction bases numbered 5, after V lost 6 bases and J lost 4 bases. CDR1 LNHDA and CDR2 SQIVND come from the germline V gene (reference sequence). The CDR3 DNA reads TGTGCCAGTAGCCCGGGACAGGGGGGATACGAGCAGTACTTC. It yields the protein CASSPGQGGYEQYF.

The chain uses TRBV29-1 and TRBJ2-7; TRBD1 matches at 11 bases. Germline V gene lookup returns CDR1 SQVTM and CDR2 ANQGSEA. The J segment lost 5 bases and the V segment lost 4 bases, leaving 7 bases of the junction unmatched. The CDR3 extends over 14 amino acids. For the CDR3, the DNA is TGCAGCGTTGCTCGGACAGGGGGCGCCCACGAGCAGTACTTC. It codes for CSVARTGGAHEQYF.

The genes are TRBV3-1 and TRBJ1-6, with D possibly being TRBD1 (5 bases). Germline V gene data show CDR1 as LGHDT and CDR2 as YNNKEL (reference sequence). Trimming left V 1 base short and J 6 bases short, with 13 bases between. The CDR3 spans 16 residues. The DNA of the CDR3 is TGTGCCAGCAGCCAAGTCCAAGGACAAACTAATTCACCCCTCCACTTT. Residues: CASSQVQGQTNSPLHF. Combining the CDR3 with reference TRBV3-1 and TRBJ1-6 gives the whole variable domain DTAVSQTPKYLVTQMGNDKSIKCEQNLGHDTMYWYKQDSKKFLKIMFSYNNKELIINETVPNRFSPKSPDKAHLNLHINSLELGDSAVYFCASSQVQGQTNSPLHFGNGTRLTVT.

The chain links TRBV3-1 to TRBJ1-1, with D uncertain. The germline V and J ends were trimmed by 8 bases and 3 bases, with 7 bases remaining between them. This CDR3 spans 11 amino acids. Germline V gene sequence: CDR1 LGHDT, CDR2 YNNKEL (reference sequence). The CDR3 region is CASGDHTEAFF. CDR3 DNA: TGTGCCAGCGGGGATCACACTGAAGCTTTCTTT.

The J gene is TRBJ1-5, the V gene TRBV11-2; no clear D gene. CDR1 is SGHAT, CDR2 FQNNGV, per germline. The CDR3 covers 14 residues. V lost 1 base to trimming and J lost 9 bases, with 13 bases between them. This CDR3 is CASSLGSSSGPQHF. The CDR3 nucleotides read TGTGCCAGCAGCTTAGGTAGTTCCTCCGGGCCCCAGCATTTT.

CDR3 sequence reads: CASPGAGEGSGETQYF. For the CDR3, the DNA is TGTGCCAGCCCCGGGGCAGGGGAAGGTTCGGGAGAGACCCAGTACTTC. V usage is TRBV6-1 and J usage is TRBJ2-5; tentatively, D is TRBD1 (6 bases). This CDR3 region has 16 residues. Trimming left V 8 bases short and J 4 bases short, with 23 bases between. Germline CDR1 reads MNHNS; CDR2 reads SASEGT.

The chain couples TRBV30 to TRBJ2-5, with unresolved D. Germline-derived CDR1 and CDR2 are GTSNPN and SVGIG (reference sequence). The CDR3 length is 13 residues. V lost 3 bases and J lost 1, with 9 bases in between. DNA of the CDR3: TGTGCCTGGAGCCCCCACGGCCAAGAGACCCAGTACTTC. Residues: CAWSPHGQETQYF.

This CDR3 reads CASTAGTNTGELFF. The CDR3 DNA reads as TGCGCCAGCACCGCTGGGACGAACACCGGGGAGCTGTTTTTT. The gene calls are TRBV5-1 and TRBJ2-2; unclear D gene. The CDR3 runs to 14 residues. Between the trimmed V and J ends, which lost 6 bases and 0 bases, there was a span of 9 bases. CDR1 is SGHRS and CDR2 is YFSETQ in the germline V gene.

The chain uses TRBV28 and TRBJ2-3; D gene uncertain. Per germline, CDR1 MDHEN and CDR2 SYDVKM. The CDR3 contains 14 residues. V lost 5 bases and J 1 base, leaving 10 bases between the germline ends. The CDR3 DNA reads as TGTGCCAGCAGTCCCCCATGGGGCACAGATACGCAGTATTTT. It encodes CASSPPWGTDTQYF.

This chain uses TRBV6-5 with TRBJ2-2; D gene ambiguous. Germline V gene lookup returns CDR1 MNHEY and CDR2 SVGAGI. Trimming took off 7 bases at V and 2 bases at J, with 11 bases between the two ends. The CDR3 consists of 14 residues. In DNA form, the CDR3 reads TGTGCCAGCAAGCGAGCTACAAACACCGGGGAGCTGTTTTTT. Protein sequence: CASKRATNTGELFF.

The J gene is TRBJ2-7, the V gene TRBV20-1; TRBD1 matches at 7 bases. Germline CDR1 and CDR2: DFQATT and SNEGSKA (reference sequence). V lost 5 bases to trimming and J lost 4 bases; unmatched junction nucleotides: 5. This CDR3 has 12 residues. CDR3 bases: TGCAGTGCTTCACCGGGACAGTACGAGCAGTACTTC. It codes for CSASPGQYEQYF.

The CDR3 coding sequence is TGTGCCAGCAGTCGGGAACTAGTGGGGGAAGAGACCCAGTACTTC. Translating it yields CASSRELVGEETQYF. The chain links TRBV12-3 or TRBV12-4 to TRBJ2-5; D tentatively reads TRBD1 or TRBD2 (5 bases each). CDR3 length: 15 residues. Trimming cost V 5 bases and J 3 bases, with 16 bases left between them.

This clonotype came up once. This chain uses TRBV20-1 with TRBJ2-3, with a weak D call TRBD2 (6 bases). CDR3 length: 13 amino acids. Germline-derived CDR1 and CDR2 are DFQATT and SNEGSKA (reference sequence). The ends were cut back, 3 bases at V and 6 bases at J, with 13 bases in the middle. In DNA, the CDR3 is TGCAGTGCTAGCCCCGGGGGAGGTGATACGCAGTATTTT. It specifies CSASPGGGDTQYF.

This rearrangement joins TRBV24-1 to TRBJ1-2, with D unresolved. Germline CDR1 and CDR2: KGHDR and SFDVKD. V shed 4 bases and J shed 1 base, with 6 bases lying between them. The CDR3 has 13 residues. CDR3 coding DNA: TGTGCCACCAGTGAAGAGGATAACTATGGCTACACCTTC. Residues: CATSEEDNYGYTF.

The genes are TRBV12-3 or TRBV12-4 and TRBJ2-1; tentative D call: TRBD1 (6 bases). V lost 3 bases and J lost 3, with 12 bases in between. The CDR3 runs 15 residues. CDR3 amino acids: CASSLLGGYYNEQFF. The CDR3 nucleotides are TGTGCCAGCAGTTTGTTAGGGGGATACTACAATGAGCAGTTCTTC.

The chain is built from TRBV5-1 and TRBJ2-5; D is perhaps TRBD1 or TRBD2 (5 bases each). The length of the CDR3 is 14 residues. Trimming removed 3 bases from V and 2 bases from J, with 11 bases in between. The germline V gene has CDR1 SGHRS and CDR2 YFSETQ. CDR3 nucleotides: TGCGCCAGCAGCTGGGGGACCACACAAGAGACCCAGTACTTC. It codes for CASSWGTTQETQYF.

This chain connects TRBV30 to TRBJ1-2, with D uncertain. Trimming removed 7 bases from V and 8 bases from J, with 5 bases in between. The V gene's germline CDR1 is GTSNPN and CDR2 SVGIG (reference sequence). The length of the CDR3 is 8 residues. The CDR3, as DNA: TGTGCCTCCGTCGGCTACACCTTC. Translated, it gives CASVGYTF.

The chain links TRBV7-2 to TRBJ2-7; possibly TRBD1 or TRBD2 for D (5 bases each). Germline loops: CDR1 SGHTA, CDR2 FQGNSA. V was cut by 1 base and J by 2 bases, with 12 bases left in between. The CDR3 length is 15 residues. The CDR3 DNA is TGTGCCAGCAGCTTAGTCGGGACGGTGACCTACGAGCAGTACTTC. Translating gives CASSLVGTVTYEQYF.